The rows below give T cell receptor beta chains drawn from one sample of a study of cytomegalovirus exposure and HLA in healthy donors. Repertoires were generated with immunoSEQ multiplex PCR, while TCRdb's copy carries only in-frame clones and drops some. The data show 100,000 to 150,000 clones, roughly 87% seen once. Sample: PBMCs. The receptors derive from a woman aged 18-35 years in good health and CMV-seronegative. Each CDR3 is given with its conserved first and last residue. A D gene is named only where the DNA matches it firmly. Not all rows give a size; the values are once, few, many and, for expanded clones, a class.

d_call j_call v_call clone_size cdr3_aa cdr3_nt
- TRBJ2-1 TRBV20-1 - CSASAYNEQFF TGCAGTGCTAGCGCGTACAATGAGCAGTTCTTC
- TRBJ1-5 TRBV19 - CASSKFQVNQPQHF TGTGCCAGTAGTAAATTCCAGGTCAATCAGCCCCAGCATTTT
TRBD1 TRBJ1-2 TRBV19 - CASSADRGNYGYTF TGTGCCAGTAGTGCGGACAGGGGTAACTATGGCTACACCTTC
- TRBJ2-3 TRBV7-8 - CASSRETRDTQYF TGTGCCAGCAGTAGAGAGACGCGGGATACGCAGTATTTT
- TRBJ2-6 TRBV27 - CASSWGVTGANVLTF TGTGCCAGCAGTTGGGGGGTAACTGGGGCCAACGTCCTGACTTTC
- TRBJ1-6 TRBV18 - CASSPYLQDRNSPLHF TGTGCCAGCTCACCTTACTTACAGGATCGTAATTCACCCCTCCACTTT
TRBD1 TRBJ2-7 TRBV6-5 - CASSRTRQGFNEQYF TGTGCCAGCAGTCGGACGCGACAGGGGTTCAACGAGCAGTACTTC
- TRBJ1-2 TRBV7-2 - CASSLAGDSRGGYTF TGTGCCAGCAGCTTAGCGGGGGACTCAAGGGGTGGCTACACCTTC
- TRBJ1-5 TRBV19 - CASSLQVGQPQHF TGTGCCAGTAGTCTCCAGGTTGGTCAGCCCCAGCATTTT
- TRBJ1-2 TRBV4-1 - CASSQAAGVYGYTF TGCGCCAGCAGCCAAGCTGCAGGGGTTTATGGCTACACCTTC
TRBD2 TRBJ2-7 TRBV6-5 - CASSHAGGTSEQYF TGTGCCAGCAGTCACGCGGGGGGGACATCCGAGCAGTACTTC
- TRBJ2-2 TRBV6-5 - CATPGRGTGELFF TGTGCCACCCCAGGGCGCGGCACCGGGGAGCTGTTTTTT
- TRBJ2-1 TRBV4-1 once CASSHPSGRIGNYNEQFF TGCGCCAGCAGCCATCCCTCAGGGCGCATTGGGAACTACAATGAGCAGTTCTTC
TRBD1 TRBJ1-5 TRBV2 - CASSDRGQVQPQHF TGTGCCAGCAGCGACAGGGGGCAGGTTCAGCCCCAGCATTTT
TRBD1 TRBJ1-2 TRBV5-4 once CASSIQRAGGNYGYTF TGTGCCAGCAGCATCCAAAGGGCAGGGGGGAACTATGGCTACACCTTC
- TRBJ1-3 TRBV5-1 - CASFLGTGGGNTIYF TGCGCCAGTTTCTTAGGGACTGGAGGTGGAAACACCATATATTTT
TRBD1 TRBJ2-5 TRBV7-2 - CASGPGQGFSETQYF TGTGCCAGCGGGCCGGGACAGGGGTTTTCGGAGACCCAGTACTTC
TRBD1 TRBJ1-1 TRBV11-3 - CASSPLNRGGDTEAFF TGTGCCAGCAGCCCGCTCAACAGGGGGGGCGACACTGAAGCTTTCTTT
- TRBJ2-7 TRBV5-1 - CASSGNLGEQYF TGCGCCAGCAGCGGAAATCTAGGCGAGCAGTACTTC
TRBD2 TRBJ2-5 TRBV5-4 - CASSLLAGGLETQYF TGTGCCAGCAGCTTATTAGCGGGGGGGCTCGAGACCCAGTACTTC
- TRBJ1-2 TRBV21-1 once CASSKTGSANYGYTF TGTGCCAGCAGCAAAACGGGGTCCGCTAACTATGGCTACACCTTC
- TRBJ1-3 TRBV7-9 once CASSLVSFTLGNTIYF TGTGCCAGCAGCTTAGTCTCCTTCACTCTGGGAAACACCATATATTTT
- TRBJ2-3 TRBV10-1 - CASSEGGQGGYF TGCGCCAGCAGTGAGGGGGGTCAGGGAGGGTATTTT
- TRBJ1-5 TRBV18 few CASSPGGWDQPQHF TGTGCCAGCTCACCAGGGGGGTGGGATCAGCCCCAGCATTTT
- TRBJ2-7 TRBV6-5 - CASSYSGGSYEQYF TGTGCCAGCAGTTACTCCGGGGGCTCCTACGAGCAGTACTTC
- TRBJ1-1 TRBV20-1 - CRRGGPEAFF TGCAGGAGGGGGGGCCCTGAAGCTTTCTTT
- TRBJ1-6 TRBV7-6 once CATGRQTNSPLHF TGTGCCACAGGGCGGCAGACGAATTCACCCCTCCACTTT
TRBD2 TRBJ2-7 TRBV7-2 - CASSTRGGLDEQYF TGTGCCAGCAGCACACGGGGGGGCCTCGACGAGCAGTACTTC
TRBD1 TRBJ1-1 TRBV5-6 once CASSPGTGRPLEAFF TGTGCCAGCAGCCCCGGGACAGGGAGGCCCCTAGAAGCTTTCTTT
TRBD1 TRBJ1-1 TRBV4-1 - CASSHPARGALNTEAFF TGCGCCAGCAGCCACCCCGCCAGGGGGGCACTGAACACTGAAGCTTTCTTT
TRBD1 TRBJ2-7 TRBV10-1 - CASRGDRIMGEQYF TGCGCCAGCAGGGGGGACAGGATCATGGGGGAGCAGTACTTC
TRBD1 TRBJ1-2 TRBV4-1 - CASSQLPTGTYGYTF TGCGCCAGCAGCCAACTACCGACAGGGACCTATGGCTACACCTTC
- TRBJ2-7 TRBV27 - CASSQGGPYEQYF TGTGCCAGCAGTCAGGGAGGCCCCTACGAGCAGTACTTC
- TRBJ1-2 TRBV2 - CASSDGGSGGYTF TGTGCCAGCAGTGACGGGGGGTCTGGTGGCTACACCTTC
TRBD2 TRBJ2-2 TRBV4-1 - CASSQTTSGGAGELFF TGCGCCAGCAGCCAGACGACTAGCGGGGGGGCCGGGGAGCTGTTTTTT
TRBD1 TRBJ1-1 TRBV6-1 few CASSAGTDMNTEAFF TGTGCCAGCAGTGCCGGGACAGACATGAACACTGAAGCTTTCTTT
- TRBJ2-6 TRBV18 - CASSTDSGANVLTF TGTGCCAGCTCAACAGACTCTGGGGCCAACGTCCTGACTTTC
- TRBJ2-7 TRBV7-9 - CASSFAGYEQYF TGTGCCAGCAGCTTCGCAGGGTACGAGCAGTACTTC
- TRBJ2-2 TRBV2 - CASSDSEDTNTGELFF TGTGCCAGCAGTGATAGCGAAGATACGAACACCGGGGAGCTGTTTTTT
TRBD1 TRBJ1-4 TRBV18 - CASSPNADRKGEKLFF TGTGCCAGCTCACCAAACGCGGACAGGAAAGGGGAAAAACTGTTTTTT
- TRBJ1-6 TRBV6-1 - CASSLTGPYNSPLHF TGTGCCAGCAGCTTAACAGGGCCCTATAATTCACCCCTCCACTTT
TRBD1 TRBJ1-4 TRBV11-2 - CASSQGQGGEKLFF TGTGCCAGCAGCCAGGGACAGGGGGGCGAAAAACTGTTTTTT
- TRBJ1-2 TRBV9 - CASSVTSSGDNYGYTF TGTGCCAGCAGCGTAACATCTTCGGGGGATAACTATGGCTACACCTTC
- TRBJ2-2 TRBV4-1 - CASSLPGGGANTGELFF TGCGCCAGCAGCCTCCCTGGGGGGGGCGCGAACACCGGGGAGCTGTTTTTT
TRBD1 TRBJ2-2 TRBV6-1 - CAGDRGNTGELFF TGTGCCGGCGACAGGGGGAACACCGGGGAGCTGTTTTTT
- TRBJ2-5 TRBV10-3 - CAIRTAQPGDQETQYF TGTGCCATCAGGACAGCTCAACCGGGAGACCAAGAGACCCAGTACTTC